These 19 T cell receptor beta chains came from one sample sequenced in a study of shared clonotypes between healthy human individuals. The repertoire was sequenced with immunoSEQ multiplex PCR; TCRdb's copy has only in-frame clones and lacks some. The data show about 490,000 clones, roughly four fifths seen once. Sequenced material: PBMCs. Receptors originate from a woman between 40 and 55 years old in good health. Some clones in this sample may be carry-over from other donors' samples.

This clone was recorded once. The rearrangement uses TRBV4-1 and TRBJ2-3; the D is unclear. Trimming pared 4 bases from V and 3 bases from J, leaving 20 bases between. CDR1 and CDR2 from the germline V gene are MGHRA and YSYEKL. This CDR3 has 17 residues. The CDR3 DNA reads as TGCGCCAGCAGCCCTCTATCGTTGGTCGTGGGGACAGATACGCAGTATTTT. The encoded protein is CASSPLSLVVGTDTQYF.

The rearrangement uses TRBV5-1 and TRBJ2-7; 12 nucleotides match TRBD2. The germline V gene encodes CDR1 SGHRS and CDR2 YFSETQ. V shed 0 bases and J 7 bases; nucleotides not matched to a gene: 5. This CDR3 has 15 amino acids. CDR3 nucleotides: TGCGCCAGCAGCTTGGAAGGGACTAGCGGGCTTGAGCAGTACTTC. Amino acid sequence: CASSLEGTSGLEQYF.

A word on this clone: A much larger clone lies a single base off, so this may be a read error. This chain links TRBV19 with TRBJ1-4, with a tentative D call TRBD1 (6 bases). CDR1 and CDR2 from the germline V gene are LNHDA and SQIVND (reference sequence). The CDR3 contains 16 residues. The CDR3 bases are TGTGCCAGTAGTATCGGACGCCAGGGGACGGGAGAAAAACTGTCTTTT. This sequence encodes CASSIGRQGTGEKLSF.

V is TRBV5-5 and J is TRBJ2-6; 7 bases line up with TRBD1. The CDR3 spans 19 residues. Germline CDR1 SGHKS, CDR2 YYEKEE (reference sequence). Trimming removed 1 base from V and 0 bases from J; junction bases left unmatched: 10. The DNA of the CDR3 is TGTGCCAGCAGCTTGTTGAACAGGGGCCAATTCTCTGGGGCCAACGTCCTGACTTTC. This sequence encodes CASSLLNRGQFSGANVLTF.

This chain uses TRBV19 with TRBJ1-5; 8 bases are shared with TRBD1. Germline CDR1 reads LNHDA; CDR2 reads SQIVND (reference sequence). Unmatched junction bases numbered 4, after V lost 6 bases and J lost 0 bases. The CDR3 is 15 residues long. The CDR3 is CASRWDRNSNQPQHF. In nucleotides, the CDR3 is TGTGCCAGTAGATGGGACAGGAATAGCAATCAGCCCCAGCATTTT.

This clone was seen once. This chain connects TRBV2 to TRBJ2-1; 10 bases are a match to TRBD2. Germline CDR1 reads SNHLY; CDR2 reads FYNNEI. V shed 6 bases, J shed 7 bases, and the junction held 6 bases outside the gene matches. This CDR3 is built from 14 residues. The CDR3 region has the DNA TGTGCCAGCAGGATTGAGCGGGAGGGGAATGAGCAGTTCTTC. Protein product: CASRIEREGNEQFF. Variable domain in full (rest from reference TRBV2 and TRBJ2-1): EPEVTQTPSHQVTQMGQEVILRCVPISNHLYFYWYRQILGQKVEFLVSFYNNEISEKSEIFDDQFSVERPDGSNFTLKIRSTKLEDSAMYFCASRIEREGNEQFFGPGTRLTVL.

The chain carries TRBV7-9 and TRBJ2-1, with 10 bases aligning to TRBD1. V shed 4 bases and J 2 bases; nucleotides not matched to a gene: 11. The CDR3 covers 18 residues. The germline gives CDR1 SEHNR, CDR2 FQNEAQ (reference sequence). CDR3 nucleotide sequence: TGTGCCAGCAGCTCATTACGGAGGGACAGGGGAACCTACAATGAGCAGTTCTTC. This translates into CASSSLRRDRGTYNEQFF.

This clone has just a few counts. This sequence joins TRBV18 and TRBJ2-3; D not resolved. This CDR3 region has 14 residues. Germline loops: CDR1 KGHSH, CDR2 LQKENI. Trimming cost V 5 bases and J 3 bases, with 12 bases left between them. CDR3 amino acids: CASSGRTRTDTQYF. The CDR3 DNA sequence: TGTGCCAGCTCAGGTCGAACCCGAACAGATACGCAGTATTTT.

The chain uses TRBV7-9 and TRBJ1-2; D perhaps matches TRBD1 (6 bases). Germline V CDR1 and CDR2: SEHNR, FQNEAQ (reference sequence). Trimming shortened V by 1 base and J by 4 bases, and 19 bases separated the two germline ends. The CDR3 loop spans 17 amino acids. The CDR3 region has the DNA TGTGCCAGCAGCTTAGGCGGGTCGGCAGGGGCTCTCTATGGCTACACCTTC. Translated: CASSLGGSAGALYGYTF.

This chain links TRBV28 with TRBJ2-5, with D uncertain. The CDR3 covers 14 residues. Germline V lookup: CDR1 MDHEN, CDR2 SYDVKM. Trimming removed 3 bases at V and 3 bases at J, with 11 bases between. This CDR3 is CASSLVVGEETQYF. Written as DNA, the CDR3 is TGTGCCAGCAGTTTGGTAGTCGGAGAAGAGACCCAGTACTTC. Together with reference TRBV28 and TRBJ2-5, the CDR3 gives the full variable domain: DVKVTQSSRYLVKRTGEKVFLECVQDMDHENMFWYRQDPGLGLRLIYFSYDVKMKEKGDIPEGYSVSREKKERFSLILESASTNQTSMYLCASSLVVGEETQYFGPGTRLLVL.

Written as DNA, the CDR3 is TGTGCCATCAGACCGGGACAAGGAAACACCGGGGAGCTGTTTTTT. As protein: CAIRPGQGNTGELFF. The chain couples TRBV10-3 to TRBJ2-2; possible D gene TRBD1, 6 bases. The CDR3 runs to 15 residues. Germline assignment: CDR1 ENHRY and CDR2 SYGVKD. Trimming cost V 6 bases and J 2 bases, with 13 bases left between them.

The chain links TRBV19 to TRBJ1-2; 9 positions match TRBD1. J was trimmed by 5 bases and V by 5 bases; bases with no gene match: 6. The CDR3 has 14 amino acids. CDR1 LNHDA and CDR2 SQIVND come from the germline V gene (reference sequence). For the CDR3, the DNA is TGTGCCAGTAGTCCACAGGGGGCTGGTTATGGCTACACCTTC. Residues: CASSPQGAGYGYTF. The full variable domain, rest sourced from reference TRBV19 and TRBJ1-2, is DGGITQSPKYLFRKEGQNVTLSCEQNLNHDAMYWYRQDPGQGLRLIYYSQIVNDFQKGDIAEGYSVSREKKESFPLTVTSAQKNPTAFYLCASSPQGAGYGYTFGSGTRLTVV.

The CDR3 sequence is CASSTSGPRSSYNEQFF. CDR3 sequence (DNA): TGTGCCAGCAGCACCAGCGGACCGAGAAGCTCCTACAATGAGCAGTTCTTC. This chain connects TRBV9 to TRBJ2-1, with D possibly TRBD2 on 5 matching bases. Germline CDR1 and CDR2: SGDLS and YYNGEE. The ends were cut back, 4 bases at V and 0 bases at J, with 17 bases in the middle. This CDR3 spans 17 amino acids. Combining the CDR3 with reference TRBV9 and TRBJ2-1 gives the whole variable domain DSGVTQTPKHLITATGQRVTLRCSPRSGDLSVYWYQQSLDQGLQFLIQYYNGEERAKGNILERFSAQQFPDLHSELNLSSLELGDSALYFCASSTSGPRSSYNEQFFGPGTRLTVL.

Turning to this clone: Compared with germline, one end of the junction differs, possibly owing to a read error. This chain links TRBV6-1 with TRBJ2-7; no reliable D call. This CDR3 comprises 12 residues. From germline, CDR1 is MNHNS and CDR2 SASEGT. In DNA, the CDR3 is TGTGCCCGCAGCATTAACCGCTACGAGCAGTACTTC. This translates into CARSINRYEQYF.

This rearrangement joins TRBV6-1 to TRBJ2-7, with TRBD1 identical over 9 bases. The CDR3 runs to 14 residues. Looked up from germline, CDR1 is MNHNS and CDR2 is SASEGT. After removal of 6 bases from V and 6 bases from J, the junction contained 9 bases not matched to a gene. The CDR3 region is CASSRTGVRIEQYF. The CDR3 DNA reads as TGTGCCAGCAGCCGGACAGGGGTCCGAATCGAGCAGTACTTC.

This clone occurred many times. CDR3 protein: CASSPGPNPSAQYF. The CDR3 DNA is TGTGCCAGCTCACCAGGGCCCAACCCTTCAGCCCAGTACTTC. The chain has TRBV18 and TRBJ2-5, with D uncertain. V shed 2 bases and J shed 9 bases, with 16 bases lying between them. CDR1 is KGHSH, CDR2 LQKENI, per germline. The CDR3 is made up of 14 amino acids.

V and J are TRBV28 and TRBJ2-5; 10 nucleotides line up with TRBD2. Per germline, CDR1 MDHEN and CDR2 SYDVKM. The CDR3 length is 14 residues. V trimming: 6 bases; J trimming: 5 bases; junction bases outside the gene matches: 6. CDR3 coding DNA: TGTGCCAGCAGCCTAGCGGGAGTCGGGGAGACCCAGTACTTC. It specifies CASSLAGVGETQYF. The full variable domain, with the rest looked up from reference TRBV28 and TRBJ2-5, is DVKVTQSSRYLVKRTGEKVFLECVQDMDHENMFWYRQDPGLGLRLIYFSYDVKMKEKGDIPEGYSVSREKKERFSLILESASTNQTSMYLCASSLAGVGETQYFGPGTRLLVL.

Only one count was recorded for this clone. The chain recombines TRBV7-8 with TRBJ2-3, with TRBD2 as a possible D gene (6 bases). This CDR3 is 16 amino acids long. Germline CDR1 is SGHVS and CDR2 is FQNEAQ. The germline V and J ends were trimmed by 1 base and 0 bases, with 11 bases remaining between them. The CDR3: CASSLGPRGSTDTQYF. The CDR3 DNA sequence: TGTGCCAGCAGCTTAGGTCCGCGGGGTAGCACAGATACGCAGTATTTT.

Comments on this clone: A far larger clone is only one base removed, so a read error is likely. At the DNA level, this CDR3 is encoded by other sequences in the same sample as well. V is TRBV28 and J is TRBJ1-1; no clear D gene. Trimming took off 9 bases at V and 9 bases at J, with 14 bases between the two ends. Germline CDR1 MDHEN, CDR2 SYDVKM. The CDR3 is made up of 11 amino acids. This CDR3 is CASEQTPQAFF. The CDR3 bases are TGTGCCAGTGAACAGACTCCTCAAGCTTTCTTT. The full variable domain, completed using reference TRBV28 and TRBJ1-1, is DVKVTQSSRYLVKRTGEKVFLECVQDMDHENMFWYRQDPGLGLRLIYFSYDVKMKEKGDIPEGYSVSREKKERFSLILESASTNQTSMYLCASEQTPQAFFGQGTRLTVV.